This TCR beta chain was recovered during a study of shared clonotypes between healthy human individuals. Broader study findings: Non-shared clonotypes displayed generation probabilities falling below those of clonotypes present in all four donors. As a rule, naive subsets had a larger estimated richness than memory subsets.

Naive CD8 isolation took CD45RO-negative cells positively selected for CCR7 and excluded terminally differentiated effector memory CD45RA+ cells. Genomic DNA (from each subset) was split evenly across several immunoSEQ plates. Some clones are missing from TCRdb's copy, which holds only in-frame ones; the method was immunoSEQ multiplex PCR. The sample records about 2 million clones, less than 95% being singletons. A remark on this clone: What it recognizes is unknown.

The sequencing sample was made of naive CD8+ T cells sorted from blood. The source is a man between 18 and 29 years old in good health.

The CDR3 here is CASSYSASGGTNEQFF. The CDR3 nucleotides are TGTGCCAGCAGTTACTCGGCTAGCGGGGGTACCAATGAGCAGTTCTTC. This chain links TRBV6-5 with TRBJ2-1; 10 bases align to TRBD2. The CDR3 is made up of 16 amino acids. V lost 0 bases and J lost 6; bases outside the gene matches: 5. Looked up from germline, CDR1 is MNHEY and CDR2 is SVGAGI.